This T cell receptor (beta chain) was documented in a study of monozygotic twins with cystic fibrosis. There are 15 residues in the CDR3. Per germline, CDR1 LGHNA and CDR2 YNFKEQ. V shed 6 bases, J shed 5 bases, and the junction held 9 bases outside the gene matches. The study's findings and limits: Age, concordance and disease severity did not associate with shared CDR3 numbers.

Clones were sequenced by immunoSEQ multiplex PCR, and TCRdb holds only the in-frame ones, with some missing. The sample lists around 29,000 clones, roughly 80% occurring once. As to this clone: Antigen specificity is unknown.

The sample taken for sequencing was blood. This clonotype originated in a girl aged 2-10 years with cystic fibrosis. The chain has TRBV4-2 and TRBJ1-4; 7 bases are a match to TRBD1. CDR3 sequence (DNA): TGTGCCAGCAGTCAGCGCGGGACAGCAAATGAAAAACTGTTTTTT. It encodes CASSQRGTANEKLFF.